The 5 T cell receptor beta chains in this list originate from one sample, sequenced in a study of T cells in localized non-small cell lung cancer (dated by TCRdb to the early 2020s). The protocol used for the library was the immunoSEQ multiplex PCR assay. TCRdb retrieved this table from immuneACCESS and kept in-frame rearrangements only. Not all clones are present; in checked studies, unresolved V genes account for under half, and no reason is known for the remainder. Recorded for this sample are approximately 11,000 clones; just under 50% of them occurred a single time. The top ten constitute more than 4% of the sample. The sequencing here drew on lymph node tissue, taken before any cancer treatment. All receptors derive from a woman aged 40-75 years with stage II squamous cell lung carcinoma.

In DNA form, the CDR3 reads TGTGCCTGGAGTGCGGCCGCTGGCTACACCTTC. Translated: CAWSAAAGYTF. The gene calls are TRBV30 and TRBJ1-2, with no clear D. The CDR3 extends over 11 amino acids. The V end was cut by 1 base, the J end by 7 bases, with 7 bases between. Germline V gene sequence: CDR1 GTSNPN, CDR2 SVGIG (reference sequence).

Written as DNA, the CDR3 is TGCGCCAGCAGCTTGGGAGGGGGGACAACTAATGAAAAACTGTTTTTT. Encoded protein: CASSLGGGTTNEKLFF. The J gene is TRBJ1-4, the V gene TRBV5-1; D may be TRBD1 (6 bases). The germline V gene encodes CDR1 SGHRS and CDR2 YFSETQ. The V gene lost 0 bases and the J gene lost 0 bases, with 9 bases spanning the gap. This CDR3 has 16 residues.

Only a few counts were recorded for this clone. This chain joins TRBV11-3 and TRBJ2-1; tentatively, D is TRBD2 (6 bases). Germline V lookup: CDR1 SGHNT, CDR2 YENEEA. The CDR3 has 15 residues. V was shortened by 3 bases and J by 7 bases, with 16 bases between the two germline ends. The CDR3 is CASSFLGTPKNEQFF. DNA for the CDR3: TGTGCCAGCAGCTTTCTCGGGACTCCAAAAAATGAGCAGTTCTTC.

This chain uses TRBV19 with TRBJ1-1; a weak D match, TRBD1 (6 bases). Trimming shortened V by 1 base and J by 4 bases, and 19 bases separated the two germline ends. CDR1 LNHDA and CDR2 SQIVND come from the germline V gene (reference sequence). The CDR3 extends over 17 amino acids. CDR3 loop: CASSIAVGGGRSTEAFF. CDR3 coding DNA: TGTGCCAGTAGTATAGCCGTAGGGGGGGGCAGGAGCACTGAAGCTTTCTTT. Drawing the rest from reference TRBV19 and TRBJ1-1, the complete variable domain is DGGITQSPKYLFRKEGQNVTLSCEQNLNHDAMYWYRQDPGQGLRLIYYSQIVNDFQKGDIAEGYSVSREKKESFPLTVTSAQKNPTAFYLCASSIAVGGGRSTEAFFGQGTRLTVV.

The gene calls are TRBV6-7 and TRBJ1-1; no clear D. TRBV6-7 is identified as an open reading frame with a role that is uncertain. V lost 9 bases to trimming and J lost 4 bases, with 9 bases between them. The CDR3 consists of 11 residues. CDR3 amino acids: CASTPGTEAFF. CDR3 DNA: TGTGCCAGTACCCCGGGCACTGAAGCTTTCTTT.